Sequencing of this TCR beta chain was carried out in a study of T-cell memory formation after mild COVID-19. Regarding the study as a whole: The appearance of some responding clones in pre-infection memory suggested that cross-reactive memory joined.

The CDR3 consists of 14 residues. Germline CDR1 and CDR2: LNHNV and YYDKDF (reference sequence). Comment on this clonotype: Its target is not known. At one end, the junction sequence differs from germline, possibly due to a read error.

From the 5' RACE reads, TCRdb called clonotypes with MiXCR, one entry per CDR3 protein. The data contain approximately 450,000 distinct CDR3 sequences, about 20% of them singletons. The sample comprised PBMCs or a T cell subset sorted from them (not recorded which). This sequence joins TRBV15 and TRBJ2-7; 7 bases map to TRBD1. This TCR was recovered from an adult woman who had mild COVID-19 (a few samples of this study predate the infection). Cell type and time point are not known. Written as DNA, the CDR3 is TGTGCCACCAGCAGAGGACAGGGTGTCGACGATCAGTACTTC. Translating gives CATSRGQGVDDQYF.